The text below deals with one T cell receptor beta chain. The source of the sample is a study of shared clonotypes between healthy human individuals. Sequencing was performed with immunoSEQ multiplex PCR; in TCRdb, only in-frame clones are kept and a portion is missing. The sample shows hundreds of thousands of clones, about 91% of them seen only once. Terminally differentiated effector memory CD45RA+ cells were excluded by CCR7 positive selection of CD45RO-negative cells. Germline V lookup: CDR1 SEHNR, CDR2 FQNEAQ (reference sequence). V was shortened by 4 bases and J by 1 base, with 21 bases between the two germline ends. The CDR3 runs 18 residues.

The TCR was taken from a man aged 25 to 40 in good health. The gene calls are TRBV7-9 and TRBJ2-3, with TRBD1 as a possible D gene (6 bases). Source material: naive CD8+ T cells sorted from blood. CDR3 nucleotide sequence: TGTGCCAGCAGCTCGACTAAGAGGGGGAGATTGGGCACAGATACGCAGTATTTT. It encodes CASSSTKRGRLGTDTQYF.